These T cell receptor beta chains were read from a single sample in a study of response to subunit inactivated influenza vaccine. Each CDR3 protein is one row after TCRdb ran MiXCR on the RT-PCR reads. The sample contains roughly 790,000 distinct CDR3 sequences, around 20% of which appear only once. The source material was PBMCs from blood, sampled more than 4 days after vaccination. These receptors originate from a man aged 45-65 years who received an inactivated influenza vaccine. CDR3s include the opening cysteine and the closing phenylalanine or tryptophan. Each record gives: D gene, clone size, V gene, J gene, CDR3 protein, CDR3 DNA. D genes are given only for firm matches. Size is stated for part of the rows, as once, few or many counts, or as a class when the clone is expanded.

.	many	TRBV20-1	TRBJ2-1	CSARDRWAVNNEQFF	TGCAGTGCTAGAGATCGCTGGGCAGTAAACAATGAGCAGTTCTTC
TRBD1	many	TRBV10-3	TRBJ2-1	CAIRRQGENEQFF	TGTGCCATCAGGAGACAGGGGGAGAATGAGCAGTTCTTC
TRBD2	few	TRBV5-1	TRBJ2-3	CASSGGLASKDTQYF	TGCGCCAGCAGCGGGGGACTAGCGTCGAAAGATACGCAGTATTTT
.	.	TRBV20-1	TRBJ2-2	CSASFGDTGELFF	TGCAGTGCTAGCTTCGGGGACACCGGGGAGCTGTTTTTT
.	once	TRBV15	TRBJ1-5	CATSRESFVGHQPQHF	TGTGCCACCAGCAGAGAATCCTTCGTGGGCCATCAGCCCCAGCATTTT
.	few	TRBV5-4	TRBJ1-6	CASSFSLGQGNSPLHF	TGTGCCAGCAGCTTTTCTTTAGGGCAGGGTAATTCACCCCTCCACTTT
.	.	TRBV7-9	TRBJ1-1	CASSLQTGYVAFF	TGTGCCAGCAGCCTACAAACAGGGTACGTGGCTTTCTTT
.	few	TRBV28	TRBJ2-5	CASTFPDPSGETQYF	TGTGCCAGCACCTTCCCGGACCCGAGTGGGGAGACCCAGTACTTC
TRBD1	.	TRBV12-3/TRBV12-4	TRBJ2-5	CASSLTYGQGEETQYF	TGTGCCAGCAGTTTAACCTATGGACAGGGCGAAGAGACCCAGTACTTC
TRBD1	.	TRBV5-6	TRBJ2-1	CASSPTTGTGVDYEQFF	TGTGCCAGCAGCCCAACGACGGGGACAGGGGTCGATTATGAGCAGTTCTTC
.	.	TRBV29-1	TRBJ2-7	CSVEERSSEQYF	TGCAGCGTTGAAGAGCGGAGCAGCGAGCAGTACTTC
TRBD2	many	TRBV6-1	TRBJ2-3	CASSRGLGSTDTQYF	TGTGCCAGCAGTCGTGGACTAGGGAGCACAGATACGCAGTATTTT
.	.	TRBV28	TRBJ1-2	CASSLDPWGYTF	TGTGCCAGCAGTTTAGACCCCTGGGGCTACACCTTC
.	few	TRBV12-3/TRBV12-4	TRBJ2-7	CASKLSTLYEQYF	TGTGCCAGCAAATTATCTACTCTCTACGAGCAGTACTTC
.	many	TRBV12-3/TRBV12-4	TRBJ2-3	CASSSAITDTQYF	TGTGCCAGCAGTTCGGCAATCACAGATACGCAGTATTTT
.	.	TRBV4-2	TRBJ2-1	CASSQPRWSSYNEQFF	TGTGCCAGCAGCCAACCGAGGTGGAGCTCCTACAATGAGCAGTTCTTC
.	.	TRBV10-3	TRBJ2-1	CAISESRENEQFF	TGTGCCATCAGTGAGTCTCGGGAAAATGAGCAGTTCTTC
TRBD2	.	TRBV20-1	TRBJ2-7	CSATSGMRYEQYF	TGCAGTGCTACTAGCGGGATGAGATACGAGCAGTACTTC
.	.	TRBV30	TRBJ2-5	CAFKAGGQETQYF	TGTGCCTTCAAAGCGGGCGGCCAAGAGACCCAGTACTTC
.	.	TRBV20-1	TRBJ2-7	CSASPSGGRYEQYF	TGCAGTGCTAGTCCCTCCGGGGGACGCTACGAGCAGTACTTC
TRBD1	.	TRBV14	TRBJ1-6	CASSRQTGAGSPLHF	TGTGCCAGCAGCCGCCAGACAGGGGCAGGGTCTCCCCTCCACTTT
.	.	TRBV12-3/TRBV12-4	TRBJ2-2	CASSLGFGGNTGELFF	TGTGCCAGCAGTTTAGGATTTGGGGGGAACACCGGGGAGCTGTTTTTT
.	.	TRBV9	TRBJ1-2	CASSDQGPTYGYTF	TGTGCCAGCAGCGACCAGGGTCCCACCTATGGCTACACCTTC
TRBD1	few	TRBV5-1	TRBJ2-1	CASSLGTGRRDEQFF	TGCGCCAGCAGCCTAGGGACAGGGCGGCGGGATGAGCAGTTCTTC
.	few	TRBV5-1	TRBJ1-5	CASSLGLRGGNQPQHF	TGCGCCAGCAGCTTGGGTTTGCGGGGGGGTAATCAGCCCCAGCATTTT
.	.	TRBV3-1	TRBJ2-1	CASSQEPGTWNEQFF	TGTGCCAGCAGCCAAGAACCCGGGACTTGGAATGAGCAGTTCTTC
TRBD2	few	TRBV7-8	TRBJ2-1	CASSLGDYEQFF	TGTGCCAGCAGCTTAGGGGACTACGAGCAGTTCTTC
.	few	TRBV7-3	TRBJ2-2	CASSQEQGTGELFF	TGTGCCAGCAGCCAAGAACAGGGAACCGGGGAGCTGTTTTTT
TRBD1	.	TRBV12-3/TRBV12-4	TRBJ2-6	CASTPGQGAEGANVLTF	TGTGCCAGCACCCCAGGACAGGGGGCTGAAGGGGCCAACGTCCTGACTTTC
TRBD1	few	TRBV10-3	TRBJ2-7	CAISAPDDRGSYEQYF	TGTGCCATCAGTGCCCCTGATGACAGGGGGTCCTACGAGCAGTACTTC
.	.	TRBV12-3/TRBV12-4	TRBJ1-2	CASSATGQPYGYTF	TGTGCCAGCAGTGCGACCGGACAGCCCTATGGCTACACCTTC
TRBD2	few	TRBV12-3/TRBV12-4	TRBJ2-1	CASSSWTSGSDEQFF	TGTGCCAGCAGTTCTTGGACTAGCGGGTCGGACGAGCAGTTCTTC
TRBD1	few	TRBV5-6	TRBJ2-1	CASSGFGQGSYNEQFF	TGTGCCAGCAGCGGTTTTGGACAGGGCTCCTACAATGAGCAGTTCTTC
TRBD1	few	TRBV9	TRBJ2-5	CASSKGTAVQETQYF	TGTGCCAGCAGCAAAGGGACAGCCGTCCAAGAGACCCAGTACTTC
.	few	TRBV20-1	TRBJ2-2	CSARDISTGELFF	TGCAGTGCTAGAGATATCTCGACCGGGGAGCTGTTTTTT
.	few	TRBV6-1	TRBJ2-4	CASSPLGRGANIQYF	TGTGCCAGCAGTCCTTTGGGCAGGGGAGCAAACATTCAGTACTTC
TRBD2	.	TRBV7-2	TRBJ2-1	CASSYLAAYNEQFF	TGTGCCAGCAGCTATCTAGCGGCCTACAATGAGCAGTTCTTC
.	.	TRBV5-1	TRBJ2-5	CASTADQETQYF	TGCGCCAGTACAGCCGACCAAGAGACCCAGTACTTC
.	.	TRBV7-9	TRBJ2-1	CASSIPGGDHYNEQFF	TGTGCCAGCAGCATTCCGGGCGGGGACCATTACAATGAGCAGTTCTTC
.	few	TRBV10-3	TRBJ2-2	CATSYRGGDTGELFF	TGTGCCACAAGTTACAGAGGGGGAGACACCGGGGAGCTGTTTTTT
TRBD2	.	TRBV5-1	TRBJ2-1	CASSLGLAGSREQFF	TGCGCCAGCAGCTTGGGGCTAGCGGGATCAAGGGAGCAGTTCTTC
.	.	TRBV5-1	TRBJ2-1	CASSYGDSYNEQFF	TGCGCCAGCAGCTACGGGGACTCCTACAATGAGCAGTTCTTC
.	.	TRBV7-9	TRBJ2-1	CASSPPPGSSSYNEQFF	TGTGCCAGCAGCCCTCCCCCTGGCAGTAGCTCCTACAATGAGCAGTTCTTC
.	.	TRBV6-4	TRBJ2-5	CASSATGLETQYF	TGTGCCAGCAGTGCGACAGGATTGGAGACCCAGTACTTC
.	.	TRBV7-9	TRBJ2-7	CASSPNQGSLKSEQYF	TGTGCCAGCAGCCCTAACCAGGGCAGTCTTAAGAGCGAGCAGTACTTC
TRBD2	.	TRBV6-5	TRBJ2-2	CASNSPREGNTGELFF	TGTGCCAGCAATTCCCCCAGGGAGGGAAACACCGGGGAGCTGTTTTTT
TRBD1	few	TRBV7-3	TRBJ2-7	CASSLKGQGAYEQYF	TGTGCCAGCAGCTTAAAGGGACAGGGGGCGTACGAGCAGTACTTC
.	.	TRBV29-1	TRBJ2-5	CSDVTLETQYF	TGCAGCGATGTCACGTTGGAGACCCAGTACTTC
.	.	TRBV16	TRBJ2-2	CASSQFRNFNTGELFF	TGTGCCAGCAGCCAATTCCGCAACTTCAACACCGGGGAGCTGTTTTTT
TRBD2	.	TRBV29-1	TRBJ2-7	CSVSGRATYEQYF	TGCAGCGTTAGCGGGAGGGCCACCTACGAGCAGTACTTC
TRBD1	.	TRBV10-3	TRBJ1-2	CAISEPGWDRGAYGYTF	TGTGCCATCAGTGAGCCGGGATGGGACAGGGGCGCCTATGGCTACACCTTC
.	many	TRBV12-3/TRBV12-4	TRBJ2-1	CASSGTFGGAKYNEQFF	TGTGCCAGCAGTGGAACCTTCGGGGGCGCGAAATACAATGAGCAGTTCTTC
.	few	TRBV27	TRBJ2-1	CASTLTATWDNEQFF	TGTGCCAGCACCCTGACGGCGACCTGGGACAATGAGCAGTTCTTC